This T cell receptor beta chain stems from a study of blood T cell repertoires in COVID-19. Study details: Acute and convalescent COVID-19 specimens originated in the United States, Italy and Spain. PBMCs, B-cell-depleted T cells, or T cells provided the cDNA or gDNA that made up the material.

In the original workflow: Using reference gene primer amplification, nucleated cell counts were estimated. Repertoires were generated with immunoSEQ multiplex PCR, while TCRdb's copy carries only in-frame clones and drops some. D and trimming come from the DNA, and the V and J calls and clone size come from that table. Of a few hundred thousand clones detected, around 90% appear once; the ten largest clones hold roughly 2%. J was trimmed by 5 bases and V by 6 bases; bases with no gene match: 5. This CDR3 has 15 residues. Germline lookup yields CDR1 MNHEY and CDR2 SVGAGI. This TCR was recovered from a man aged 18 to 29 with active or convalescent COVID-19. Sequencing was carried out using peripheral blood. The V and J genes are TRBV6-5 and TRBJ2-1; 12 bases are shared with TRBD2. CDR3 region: CASSWTSGKNNEQFF. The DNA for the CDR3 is TGTGCCAGCAGCTGGACTAGCGGGAAAAACAATGAGCAGTTCTTC.